One sample yielded the 31 T cell receptor beta chains listed below, sequenced in a study of blood T cell repertoires in COVID-19. Clones were read by immunoSEQ multiplex PCR, and TCRdb kept only the in-frame ones, dropping some. Of approximately 240,000 clones in the sample, about 85% were seen once. The material sequenced was peripheral blood. The source is a woman under 30 who had recovered from COVID-19.

The chain is built from TRBV11-1 and TRBJ2-7; 8 bases agree with TRBD2. The CDR3 has 14 amino acids. Trimming took 5 bases from V and 5 from J; bases not matched to a gene: 8. From germline, CDR1 is SGHAT and CDR2 FQDESV (reference sequence). DNA for the CDR3: TGTGCCAGCAGCCGTAGCGGGAATAGGAACGAGCAGTACTTC. This gives the protein CASSRSGNRNEQYF.

The V call is TRBV5-4, the J call TRBJ2-3, with a weak D call TRBD2 (6 bases). This CDR3 comprises 14 residues. The V gene's germline CDR1 is SGHNT and CDR2 YYREEE (reference sequence). Trimming shortened V by 2 bases and J by 9 bases, and 16 bases separated the two germline ends. The CDR3 sequence: CASSFPTRDSTQYF. CDR3 sequence (DNA): TGTGCCAGCAGCTTCCCTACCCGGGACTCGACGCAGTATTTT.

The chain joins TRBV29-1 to TRBJ2-4, with D possibly being TRBD1 (6 bases). Germline V gene lookup returns CDR1 SQVTM and CDR2 ANQGSEA. CDR3 length: 14 amino acids. The V and J ends lost 6 bases and 2 bases respectively, with 14 bases between them. The CDR3 here is CSVDRLLTKNIQYF. Here the CDR3 DNA reads TGCAGCGTCGACAGGTTGTTAACCAAAAACATTCAGTACTTC.

V gene TRBV29-1 combines with J gene TRBJ2-3; 7 nucleotides line up with TRBD1. Germline V lookup: CDR1 SQVTM, CDR2 ANQGSEA. CDR3 size: 14 residues. J gave up 1 base and V 7 bases, and 8 bases lay outside the gene matches. CDR3 coding DNA: TGCAGCGGGGATGCCGGGACAGGCACAGATACGCAGTATTTT. Encoded protein: CSGDAGTGTDTQYF.

The chain employs TRBV9 and TRBJ1-6; D is undetermined. The V and J ends lost 0 bases and 7 bases respectively, with 11 bases between them. Germline V gene sequence: CDR1 SGDLS, CDR2 YYNGEE. CDR3 size: 15 residues. The CDR3 here is CASSVEPQPNSPLHF. The DNA of the CDR3 is TGTGCCAGCAGCGTAGAACCACAGCCAAATTCACCCCTCCACTTT. The variable domain in full, with the rest retrieved from reference TRBV9 and TRBJ1-6, is DSGVTQTPKHLITATGQRVTLRCSPRSGDLSVYWYQQSLDQGLQFLIQYYNGEERAKGNILERFSAQQFPDLHSELNLSSLELGDSALYFCASSVEPQPNSPLHFGNGTRLTVT.

This rearrangement joins TRBV30 to TRBJ2-7, with 7 bases identical to TRBD2. The germline V gene has CDR1 GTSNPN and CDR2 SVGIG (reference sequence). The CDR3 loop spans 12 amino acids. After removal of 5 bases from V and 0 bases from J, the junction contained 1 base not matched to a gene. This CDR3 reads CAWGDYSYEQYF. DNA of the CDR3: TGTGCCTGGGGGGACTACTCCTACGAGCAGTACTTC.

This clone was seen a handful of times. The chain combines TRBV7-5 with TRBJ2-7; the D segment call TRBD1 is taken from the table without a DNA check. TRBV7-5 constitutes a pseudogene. The CDR3 runs to 15 residues. CDR3 DNA sequence: TGTGTCAGAAGCCTACTTTCGACAGGGCTAAACGAGCAGTACTTC. It yields the protein CVRSLLSTGLNEQYF.

The genes are TRBV9 and TRBJ2-2; 11 nucleotides agree with TRBD1. The CDR3 extends over 16 amino acids. V trimming: 1 base; J trimming: 5 bases; junction bases outside the gene matches: 4. CDR1 is SGDLS, CDR2 YYNGEE, per germline. For the CDR3, the DNA is TGTGCCAGCAGCGTAAGCGGGGACAGGGGGACCGGGGAGCTGTTTTTT. Encoded protein: CASSVSGDRGTGELFF. The complete variable domain, with remaining parts taken from reference TRBV9 and TRBJ2-2, reads DSGVTQTPKHLITATGQRVTLRCSPRSGDLSVYWYQQSLDQGLQFLIQYYNGEERAKGNILERFSAQQFPDLHSELNLSSLELGDSALYFCASSVSGDRGTGELFFGEGSRLTVL.

This chain connects TRBV12-5 to TRBJ2-7, with 10 bases that match TRBD1. J was trimmed by 1 base and V by 5 bases; bases with no gene match: 5. The germline gives CDR1 LGHNT, CDR2 FRNRAP. The CDR3 runs to 15 residues. Written as DNA, the CDR3 is TGTGCTAGTGGTCCGGGACAGGGGCTATCCTACGAGCAGTACTTC. It translates to CASGPGQGLSYEQYF.

The V call is TRBV7-3, the J call TRBJ1-1, with unresolved D. Germline CDR1 is SGHTA and CDR2 is FQGTGA. Trimming removed 2 bases at V and 3 bases at J, with 7 bases between. The CDR3 totals 13 residues. The CDR3 DNA follows: TGTGCCAGCAGCTTACTTCCCCACACTGAAGCTTTCTTT. It yields the protein CASSLLPHTEAFF. Looking up the rest from reference TRBV7-3 and TRBJ1-1 gives the full variable domain: GAGVSQTPSNKVTEKGKYVELRCDPISGHTALYWYRQSLGQGPEFLIYFQGTGAADDSGLPNDRFFAVRPEGSVSTLKIQRTERGDSAVYLCASSLLPHTEAFFGQGTRLTVV.

This clone was counted a few times. The genes are TRBV14 and TRBJ2-2, with a tentative D call TRBD2 (5 bases). CDR1 and CDR2 from the germline V gene are SGHDN and FVKESK. The CDR3 sequence is 15 residues long. Trimming took off 5 bases at V and 9 bases at J, with 19 bases between the two ends. CDR3 coding DNA: TGTGCCAGCAGCGGACCTGGCCTTGGGGAGTGGGAGCTGTTTTTT. This encodes CASSGPGLGEWELFF. The variable domain in full, completed from reference TRBV14 and TRBJ2-2, reads EAGVTQFPSHSVIEKGQTVTLRCDPISGHDNLYWYRRVMGKEIKFLLHFVKESKQDESGMPNNRFLAERTGGTYSTLKVQPAELEDSGVYFCASSGPGLGEWELFFGEGSRLTVL.

The genes are TRBV2 and TRBJ2-3; 8 nucleotides align to TRBD2. V dropped 2 bases and J dropped 0; count of bases not matched to a gene: 13. CDR3 length: 19 residues. Germline V lookup: CDR1 SNHLY, CDR2 FYNNEI. As DNA, the CDR3 is TGTGCCAGCAGTGAAAGTTCAGTGTTTAGCGGGATGAGCACAGATACGCAGTATTTT. Amino acids: CASSESSVFSGMSTDTQYF.

This chain uses TRBV5-4 with TRBJ2-5; 14 positions match TRBD2. CDR3 size: 15 residues. The ends lost 7 bases at V and 4 bases at J; junction bases unmatched: 6. CDR1 is SGHNT and CDR2 is YYREEE in the germline V gene (reference sequence). The CDR3 DNA sequence: TGTGCCAGCCAGACTAGCGGGAGGGGGGGAGAGACCCAGTACTTC. Encoded protein: CASQTSGRGGETQYF.

The chain joins TRBV4-2 to TRBJ2-7, with TRBD2 matching over 14 bases. Per germline, CDR1 LGHNA and CDR2 YNFKEQ. The CDR3 is made up of 17 amino acids. The trim removed 5 bases at V and 2 bases at J, leaving 8 bases unmatched. CDR3 in amino acids: CASSSGLAGGNPYEQYF. For the CDR3, the DNA is TGTGCCAGCAGCTCTGGACTAGCGGGAGGAAACCCCTACGAGCAGTACTTC.

This clone was seen a single time. J is TRBJ2-1 and V is TRBV6-1, with 12 bases lining up with TRBD2. The CDR3 loop spans 16 amino acids. Germline V lookup: CDR1 MNHNS, CDR2 SASEGT. V was clipped by 4 bases and J by 9 bases; unmatched bases: 10. The CDR3 reads CASSGGLAGKWGEQFF. CDR3 bases: TGTGCCAGCAGTGGCGGACTAGCGGGAAAGTGGGGTGAGCAGTTCTTC.

The chain couples TRBV7-3 to TRBJ2-3, with 8 bases matching TRBD2. The CDR3 is made up of 15 amino acids. Germline CDR1 is SGHTA and CDR2 is FQGTGA. The V gene end was trimmed by 5 bases and the J gene end by 0 bases; junction bases not matched to a gene: 4. This CDR3 reads CASSLERESTDTQYF. CDR3 sequence (DNA): TGTGCCAGCAGCCTAGAGCGGGAGAGCACAGATACGCAGTATTTT.

CDR3 residues: CASSVGTGLLNTEAFF. Here the CDR3 DNA reads TGTGCCAGCAGCGTAGGGACAGGGTTGTTGAACACTGAAGCTTTCTTT. The V call is TRBV9, the J call TRBJ1-1; 8 positions match TRBD1. Germline CDR1 is SGDLS and CDR2 is YYNGEE. The CDR3 sequence is 16 residues long. V lost 0 bases and J lost 0; bases outside the gene matches: 4.

This chain links TRBV9 with TRBJ2-7; no clear D gene. In germline, CDR1 is SGDLS, CDR2 YYNGEE. This CDR3 region has 17 residues. Trimming pared 0 bases from V and 4 bases from J, leaving 20 bases between. The CDR3 spells CASSVDVADVIPYEQYF. The CDR3 region has the DNA TGTGCCAGCAGCGTAGACGTGGCGGATGTCATTCCTTACGAGCAGTACTTC.

The V call is TRBV27, the J call TRBJ2-1; 9 nucleotides align to TRBD1. The CDR3 length is 15 residues. V shed 6 bases and J 8 bases; nucleotides not matched to a gene: 11. Germline V gives CDR1 MNHEY, CDR2 SMNVEV (reference sequence). The CDR3 reads CASSRPGQGYDEQFF. CDR3 DNA: TGTGCCAGCAGCAGACCGGGACAGGGATATGATGAGCAGTTCTTC.

The V call is TRBV7-2, the J call TRBJ1-6; the D gene is possibly TRBD1 (6 bases). V was pared by 4 bases and J by 7 bases, with 14 bases between. The V gene's germline CDR1 is SGHTA and CDR2 FQGNSA. This CDR3 contains 15 residues. The CDR3 nucleotides read TGTGCCAGCAGCTCCCTAAGGGGGAGCAATTCACCCCTCCACTTT. Its protein product is CASSSLRGSNSPLHF.

V is TRBV12-3 or TRBV12-4 and J is TRBJ1-1; D unclear. V lost 3 bases to trimming and J lost 6 bases, with 8 bases between them. The CDR3 extends over 12 amino acids. The CDR3 spells CASSFVEAEAFF. The CDR3, as DNA: TGTGCCAGCAGTTTTGTAGAGGCTGAAGCTTTCTTT.

The J gene is TRBJ2-3, the V gene TRBV27; TRBD2 is a possible D gene (7 bases). Trimming took off 1 base at V and 7 bases at J, with 15 bases between the two ends. CDR1 and CDR2 from the germline V gene are MNHEY and SMNVEV (reference sequence). The CDR3 totals 15 residues. The CDR3, as DNA: TGTGCCAGCAGTTTATACGGGGGAGGGGGGAATACGCAGTATTTT. This encodes CASSLYGGGGNTQYF.

The chain has TRBV7-3 and TRBJ1-1, with a possible D match to TRBD1 (5 bases). The CDR3 is made up of 14 amino acids. V gave up 8 bases and J gave up 0 bases, with 13 bases separating them. Looked up from germline, CDR1 is SGHTA and CDR2 is FQGTGA. CDR3 in amino acids: CASASSGMNTEAFF. The CDR3 bases are TGTGCCAGCGCTAGTTCAGGGATGAACACTGAAGCTTTCTTT.

The rearrangement links TRBV5-1 to TRBJ2-5; 9 bases are a match to TRBD1. The CDR3 is 14 residues long. Germline lookup yields CDR1 SGHRS and CDR2 YFSETQ. V was clipped by 8 bases and J by 2 bases; unmatched bases: 7. The CDR3 reads CASKTGGGQETQYF. DNA of the CDR3: TGCGCCAGTAAGACAGGGGGTGGTCAAGAGACCCAGTACTTC.

The rearrangement uses TRBV10-3 and TRBJ1-2; 10 bases are shared with TRBD1. CDR1 is ENHRY, CDR2 SYGVKD, per germline. Trimming took 8 bases from V and 1 from J; bases not matched to a gene: 7. CDR3 length: 15 residues. The CDR3 DNA reads TGTGCCATCGGACAAGGGGACAGGGGTAACTATGGCTACACCTTC. Protein product: CAIGQGDRGNYGYTF.

The J gene is TRBJ2-5, the V gene TRBV3-1 (or the pseudogene TRBV3-2); 13 bases match TRBD2. CDR1 is LGHDT, CDR2 YNNKEL, per germline (reference sequence). The CDR3 is 18 amino acids. V gave up 3 bases and J gave up 1 base; unmatched junction bases: 8. The DNA for the CDR3 is TGTGCCAGCAGCCAGTGGGGACTAGCGGGACAATTCCAAGAGACCCAGTACTTC. The encoded protein is CASSQWGLAGQFQETQYF.

V is TRBV7-9 and J is TRBJ2-7; 9 bases are shared with TRBD1. V gave up 7 bases and J gave up 2 bases; unmatched junction bases: 9. The CDR3 totals 15 residues. Germline CDR1 reads SEHNR; CDR2 reads FQNEAQ (reference sequence). This CDR3 reads CASNPWGQGTYEQYF. For the CDR3, the DNA is TGTGCCAGCAACCCATGGGGACAGGGTACCTACGAGCAGTACTTC.

The rearrangement uses TRBV3-1 (or the pseudogene TRBV3-2) and TRBJ2-7, with a weak D call TRBD2 (6 bases). Trimming took 3 bases from V and 4 from J, leaving 31 bases between them. The CDR3 totals 20 residues. Germline CDR1 LGHDT, CDR2 YNNKEL (reference sequence). The CDR3 sequence: CASSHPGLPLPVRGQYEQYF. CDR3 bases: TGTGCCAGCAGCCACCCGGGACTTCCCCTCCCGGTGCGTGGGCAATACGAGCAGTACTTC.

The chain combines TRBV3-1 (or the pseudogene TRBV3-2) with TRBJ2-2; no clear D gene. Trimming removed 5 bases from V and 2 bases from J, with 3 bases in between. This CDR3 spans 12 amino acids. CDR1 and CDR2 from the germline V gene are LGHDT and YNNKEL (reference sequence). CDR3 sequence (DNA): TGTGCCAGCAGCGTAAACACCGGGGAGCTGTTTTTT. Protein sequence: CASSVNTGELFF.

This chain connects TRBV24-1 to TRBJ2-5, with 10 bases matching TRBD2. The germline CDR1 and CDR2 sequences are KGHDR and SFDVKD. The junction had 18 bases not matched to a gene; V was cut back by 3 bases and J by 3 bases. This CDR3 has 20 residues. The CDR3 region is CATSDASPHPQREGKETQYF. The CDR3 coding sequence is TGTGCCACCAGTGATGCCTCCCCCCACCCCCAGCGGGAGGGTAAAGAGACCCAGTACTTC.

The genes are TRBV12-3 or TRBV12-4 and TRBJ2-3; D not certain. The CDR3 loop spans 12 amino acids. Between the trimmed V and J ends, which lost 0 bases and 6 bases, there was a span of 4 bases. CDR3 nucleotide sequence: TGTGCCAGCAGTTTAGCCGTCGATACGCAGTATTTT. This sequence encodes CASSLAVDTQYF.